Presented here are 22 T cell receptor beta chains from one specimen sequenced in a study of T-cell memory formation after mild COVID-19. In TCRdb, the 5' RACE reads were re-called with MiXCR into one record per CDR3 protein. The data show roughly 370,000 distinct CDR3 sequences, approximately 16% seen once. The sample taken for sequencing was PBMCs or a T cell subset sorted from them (not recorded which). The source of these receptors is a man younger than 30 who had mild COVID-19 (a few samples of this study predate the infection). Cell type and time point are not known.

This clonotype has only a few counts. The V gene is TRBV5-1, the J gene TRBJ1-1, with 8 bases aligning to TRBD1. V trimming: 4 bases; J trimming: 4 bases; junction bases outside the gene matches: 6. CDR1 and CDR2 from the germline V gene are SGHRS and YFSETQ. This CDR3 is 14 amino acids long. The CDR3 DNA follows: TGCGCCAGCAGCCGAGGACAGGGCGGCACTGAAGCTTTCTTT. Its protein product is CASSRGQGGTEAFF. Together with reference TRBV5-1 and TRBJ1-1, the CDR3 gives the full variable domain: KAGVTQTPRYLIKTRGQQVTLSCSPISGHRSVSWYQQTPGQGLQFLFEYFSETQRNKGNFPGRFSGRQFSNSRSEMNVSTLELGDSALYLCASSRGQGGTEAFFGQGTRLTVV.

This clonotype was recorded a few times. The chain carries TRBV7-2 and TRBJ2-3, with D possibly matching TRBD1 (6 bases). Trimming pared 5 bases from V and 4 bases from J, leaving 22 bases between. The CDR3 is 17 amino acids. Germline V gene lookup returns CDR1 SGHTA and CDR2 FQGNSA. The CDR3 sequence is CASSKYRVGAFSDTQYF. The CDR3 DNA is TGTGCCAGCAGCAAATACAGGGTGGGGGCCTTCTCAGATACGCAGTATTTT. Combining the CDR3 with reference TRBV7-2 and TRBJ2-3 gives the whole variable domain GAGVSQSPSNKVTEKGKDVELRCDPISGHTALYWYRQSLGQGLEFLIYFQGNSAPDKSGLPSDRFSAERTGGSVSTLTIQRTQQEDSAVYLCASSKYRVGAFSDTQYFGPGTRLTVL.

This clonotype was detected a few times. The chain joins TRBV5-6 to TRBJ2-1; TRBD1 matches 9 bases. In germline, CDR1 is SGHDT, CDR2 YYEEEE. The CDR3 spans 15 residues. The V and J ends lost 4 bases and 4 bases, in that order; junction bases with no gene match: 6. CDR3: CASSHGTGIYNEQFF. CDR3 nucleotides: TGTGCCAGCAGCCACGGGACAGGGATATACAATGAGCAGTTCTTC.

The gene calls are TRBV10-1 and TRBJ2-4; 11 bases are shared with TRBD1. The germline V gene encodes CDR1 WNHNN and CDR2 SYGVQD (reference sequence). V was pared by 5 bases and J by 8 bases, with 5 bases of the junction left unmatched. There are 14 residues in the CDR3. The CDR3 protein is CASSPGTGGDIQYF. CDR3 DNA sequence: TGCGCCAGCAGTCCCGGGACAGGGGGAGACATTCAGTACTTC.

The chain's CDR3 is CASGSVGGHGNTIYF. In nucleotides, the CDR3 is TGTGCTAGTGGTTCGGTAGGTGGCCATGGAAACACCATATATTTT. The rearrangement links TRBV12-5 to TRBJ1-3; D not resolved. The CDR3 contains 15 residues. Germline V lookup: CDR1 LGHNT, CDR2 FRNRAP. Trimming took 4 bases from V and 3 from J, leaving 13 bases between them.

The gene calls are TRBV2 and TRBJ2-3, with 9 nucleotides matching TRBD2. CDR1 SNHLY and CDR2 FYNNEI come from the germline V gene. The V and J ends lost 6 bases and 5 bases, in that order; junction bases with no gene match: 12. The CDR3 loop spans 16 amino acids. Here the CDR3 reads CASSFAGSGGGDTQYF. In DNA form, the CDR3 reads TGTGCCAGCAGCTTTGCGGGTAGCGGGGGAGGAGATACGCAGTATTTT.

This clonotype was seen ten or more times. The CDR3 region has the DNA TGCGCCAGCAGCTCGGGGGGCGGGGAGCTGTTTTTT. This sequence encodes CASSSGGGELFF. V is TRBV4-1 and J is TRBJ2-2, with TRBD2 matching over 7 bases. This CDR3 is 12 amino acids long. J lost 7 bases, V lost 5 bases, and 1 base had no gene match. Germline CDR1 and CDR2: MGHRA and YSYEKL.

The chain has TRBV20-1 and TRBJ2-5; D may be TRBD2 (5 bases). CDR3 length equals 14 residues. Germline assignment: CDR1 DFQATT and CDR2 SNEGSKA (reference sequence). The germline V and J ends were trimmed by 0 bases and 5 bases, with 13 bases remaining between them. CDR3 sequence reads: CSARDLTGSETQYF. The DNA of the CDR3 is TGCAGTGCTAGAGATCTTACGGGGTCGGAGACCCAGTACTTC.

The chain has TRBV5-1 and TRBJ2-1; D may match TRBD1 or TRBD2 (5 bases each). V lost 7 bases and J lost 1, with 15 bases in between. This CDR3 region has 15 residues. CDR1 and CDR2 from the germline V gene are SGHRS and YFSETQ. The CDR3 DNA sequence: TGCGCCAGCGGGGATCCGGGACGGTCCTACAATGAGCAGTTCTTC. Protein sequence: CASGDPGRSYNEQFF.

This clonotype has a handful of counts. The J gene is TRBJ2-7, the V gene TRBV5-6, with D perhaps given as TRBD1 or TRBD2 (6 bases each). Germline values: CDR1 SGHDT, CDR2 YYEEEE. Trimming shortened V by 3 bases and J by 5 bases, and 9 bases separated the two germline ends. This CDR3 comprises 12 residues. The CDR3 sequence is CASSWRGNEQYF. CDR3 nucleotide sequence: TGTGCCAGCAGCTGGAGGGGGAACGAGCAGTACTTC.

The CDR3: CASSPEPTGELFF. The CDR3 DNA reads TGTGCCAGCAGCCCCGAACCCACCGGGGAGCTGTTTTTT. The genes are TRBV7-2 and TRBJ2-2, with D unclear. The CDR3 covers 13 residues. Trimming removed 5 bases from V and 4 bases from J, with 8 bases in between. In germline, CDR1 is SGHTA, CDR2 FQGNSA.

The chain couples TRBV28 to TRBJ2-1; 9 bases line up with TRBD1. After removal of 2 bases from V and 5 bases from J, the junction contained 10 bases not matched to a gene. Germline lookup yields CDR1 MDHEN and CDR2 SYDVKM. The CDR3 extends over 17 amino acids. This CDR3 reads CASSLGSGTGKNNEQFF. CDR3 nucleotide sequence: TGTGCCAGCAGTTTAGGATCCGGGACAGGGAAAAACAATGAGCAGTTCTTC.

J is TRBJ2-7 and V is TRBV4-3; D gene uncertain. The length of the CDR3 is 18 residues. Germline CDR1 and CDR2: LGHNA and YSLEER. Trimming removed 1 base from V and 6 bases from J, with 25 bases in between. In nucleotides, the CDR3 is TGCGCCAGCAGCCAAGTCTCTCCCAGGTACCCGTCCGGCTGCGAGCAGTACGTC. It encodes CASSQVSPRYPSGCEQYV.

The rearrangement links TRBV7-9 to TRBJ2-3, with 9 bases lining up with TRBD2. This CDR3 contains 15 residues. V gave up 4 bases and J gave up 3 bases; unmatched junction bases: 5. CDR1 SEHNR and CDR2 FQNEAQ come from the germline V gene (reference sequence). CDR3 protein: CASSYSGGDTDTQYF. The CDR3 DNA sequence: TGTGCCAGCAGCTATAGCGGGGGTGATACAGATACGCAGTATTTT.

This clonotype was seen a few times. The CDR3, as DNA: TGTGCCAGCAGCTTCCCATACAGGGGAGGCTACACCTTC. Translating it yields CASSFPYRGGYTF. The rearrangement links TRBV7-2 to TRBJ1-2; 7 nucleotides align to TRBD1. This CDR3 region has 13 residues. CDR1 SGHTA and CDR2 FQGNSA come from the germline V gene. V was clipped by 3 bases and J by 8 bases; unmatched bases: 6.

This clonotype was picked up a small number of times. This chain connects TRBV18 to TRBJ1-5, with D tentatively TRBD1 (5 bases). Germline CDR1 KGHSH, CDR2 LQKENI. The CDR3 consists of 15 residues. The V and J ends lost 2 bases and 2 bases respectively, with 10 bases between them. CDR3 sequence (DNA): TGTGCCAGCTCACCAGGGGTGGGGGGCAATCAGCCCCAGCATTTT. Its translation is CASSPGVGGNQPQHF.

This chain links TRBV6-2 or TRBV6-3 with TRBJ2-2; TRBD2 matches at 7 bases. After removal of 7 bases from V and 6 bases from J, the junction contained 5 bases not matched to a gene. CDR1 MNHEY and CDR2 SVGEGT come from the germline V gene. This CDR3 is built from 13 residues. For the CDR3, the DNA is TGTGCCAGCATCCCGGGGGGTGCCGGGGAGCTGTTTTTT. Translating it yields CASIPGGAGELFF.

This clonotype was seen a handful of times. This chain uses TRBV5-6 with TRBJ2-1, with 8 bases aligning to TRBD2. Per germline, CDR1 SGHDT and CDR2 YYEEEE. J gave up 7 bases and V 4 bases, and 10 bases lay outside the gene matches. This CDR3 is built from 15 residues. The CDR3 DNA follows: TGTGCCAGCAGCCTACGAGTAGCGGGGTGGAATGAGCAGTTCTTC. The encoded protein is CASSLRVAGWNEQFF.

The chain is built from TRBV5-1 and TRBJ2-3; no firm D call. The CDR3 sequence is 16 residues long. The V gene's germline CDR1 is SGHRS and CDR2 YFSETQ. V was shortened by 0 bases and J by 1 base, with 12 bases between the two germline ends. The CDR3 DNA is TGCGCCAGCAGCTTGGGGACGCTGGACCGCACAGATACGCAGTATTTT. Amino acid sequence: CASSLGTLDRTDTQYF.

Here the CDR3 reads CASKTTDSGTQYF. In nucleotides, the CDR3 is TGTGCCAGCAAAACGACGGACTCAGGGACCCAGTACTTC. This chain joins TRBV2 and TRBJ2-5, with D perhaps TRBD2 (5 bases). Germline CDR1 is SNHLY and CDR2 is FYNNEI. Trimming left V 7 bases short and J 7 bases short, with 16 bases between. This CDR3 is built from 13 residues.

Only one count was recorded for this clonotype. The chain combines TRBV9 with TRBJ2-1; 8 bases are a match to TRBD2. CDR1 and CDR2 from the germline V gene are SGDLS and YYNGEE. The junction had 14 bases not matched to a gene; V was cut back by 4 bases and J by 8 bases. This CDR3 contains 16 residues. As DNA, the CDR3 is TGTGCCAGCAGCCCACACCACCGGGGGGGCTCTGATGAGCAGTTCTTC. Protein product: CASSPHHRGGSDEQFF.

This clonotype was counted a few times. The chain couples TRBV10-3 to TRBJ1-1; D remains ambiguous. There are 15 residues in the CDR3. V lost 0 bases and J 0 bases, leaving 8 bases between the germline ends. Germline CDR1 reads ENHRY; CDR2 reads SYGVKD. CDR3 coding DNA: TGTGCCATCAGTGAGTCTGCAGGCATGAACACTGAAGCTTTCTTT. It translates to CAISESAGMNTEAFF.